This TCR beta chain was observed in a study of blood T cell repertoires in COVID-19. Study summary: Researchers got acute and convalescent COVID-19 samples from the United States, Italy and Spain. In each case, the material was cDNA or gDNA derived from T cells, B-cell-depleted T cells, or PBMCs.

V lost 5 bases to trimming and J lost 4 bases, with 12 bases between them. Germline loops: CDR1 MRHNA, CDR2 SNTAGT. CDR3 length: 15 amino acids. The assay was immunoSEQ multiplex PCR, and TCRdb's table has in-frame clones only and misses some. Among around 120,000 clones listed, over 80% were seen once. The chain carries TRBV6-4 and TRBJ2-6; a possible D gene is TRBD1 (6 bases). The receptor's source is a man in his forties with active or convalescent COVID-19. The sample taken for sequencing was peripheral blood. The CDR3 region is CASSPQGSGANVLTF. CDR3 nucleotide sequence: TGTGCCAGCAGTCCACAGGGTTCCGGGGCCAACGTCCTGACTTTC.